This T cell receptor (beta chain) comes out of a study of vaccination and CD4 T cells after COVID-19. Trimming stripped 5 bases from V and 3 bases from J, with 14 bases between. CDR3 length: 15 residues. Germline V gene lookup returns CDR1 LGHNA and CDR2 YNFKEQ. The sample's time point: late sampling 161 to 241 days after vaccination in a few convalescent patients. The treatment was: roughly ten-day PBMC culture with coronavirus spike peptide pools or control peptides (ViraFEST assay). A half-volume replacement of the medium with fresh IL-2 medium was performed on days 3 and 7. Oncomine TCR Beta short-read sequencing was applied to DNA from cultured CD4+ T cells. TCRdb re-analysed the PCR reads in MiXCR, keeping a single row per CDR3 protein. The table has 20,000 to 25,000 distinct CDR3 sequences, over 40% seen once; the top ten hold 4% to 5%. A few counts support this clonotype. Its specificity is unknown.

This specimen was CD4+ T cells from blood, cultured in vitro, taken about 7 months after SARS-CoV-2 vaccination. The receptor comes from a human donor who had recovered from COVID-19. The gene calls are TRBV4-2 and TRBJ1-5; D gene ambiguous. This chain's CDR3 is CASSSRRGPNQPQHF. CDR3 nucleotides: TGTGCCAGCAGCAGTAGGCGGGGTCCCAATCAGCCCCAGCATTTT.